Only one count was recorded for the clone carrying this T cell receptor (beta chain). Repertoires were generated with immunoSEQ multiplex PCR, while TCRdb's copy carries only in-frame clones and drops some. The sample records tens of thousands of clones, about 92% being singletons. This specimen comes from a study of T cell changes during pregnancy in multiple sclerosis. In germline, CDR1 is SGDLS, CDR2 YYNGEE. This CDR3 region has 14 residues. The V gene lost 0 bases and the J gene lost 7 bases, with 8 bases spanning the gap. The genes are TRBV9 and TRBJ1-6; D is possibly TRBD1 (6 bases). The receptor comes from a female donor with multiple sclerosis, enrolled in a pregnancy study. The sample was peripheral blood, taken in the second trimester of pregnancy. The CDR3 DNA reads as TGTGCCAGCAGCGTAGCAACAGGGAATTCACCCCTCCACTTT. It specifies CASSVATGNSPLHF.